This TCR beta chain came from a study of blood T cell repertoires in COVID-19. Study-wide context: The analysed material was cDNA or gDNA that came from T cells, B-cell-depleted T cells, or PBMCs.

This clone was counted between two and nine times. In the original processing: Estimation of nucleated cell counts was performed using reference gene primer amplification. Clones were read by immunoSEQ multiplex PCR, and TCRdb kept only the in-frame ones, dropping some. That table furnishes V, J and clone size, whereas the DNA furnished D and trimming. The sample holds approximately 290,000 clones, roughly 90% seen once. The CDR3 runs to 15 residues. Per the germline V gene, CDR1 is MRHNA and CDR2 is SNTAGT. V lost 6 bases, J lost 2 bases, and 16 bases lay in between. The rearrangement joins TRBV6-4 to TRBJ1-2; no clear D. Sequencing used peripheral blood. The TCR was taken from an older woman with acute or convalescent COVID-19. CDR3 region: CASSERVSGNYGYTF. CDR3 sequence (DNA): TGTGCCAGCAGCGAGCGGGTTTCGGGGAACTATGGCTACACCTTC.